There are many counts of the clone carrying this T cell receptor (beta chain). The antigen remains undetermined. Using genomic DNA as the template, TCR beta VDJ and CDR3 profiling was carried out. TCRdb reprocessed the reads via MiXCR and lists one record per CDR3 protein. This sample has around 400,000 distinct CDR3 sequences, with 55% to 70% found just once. The data are from a study of CD8+CD57+ T cells in acquired aplastic anemia. At the level of the study: Healthy donor CD4+ samples were sequenced to a depth that averaged about 10.8 million reads. Study results and caveats: Patients and controls shared under 35 CD8+ CDR3 sequences, highly expressed in patients.

This CDR3 has 13 residues. V gave up 6 bases and J gave up 0 bases, with 9 bases separating them. Germline V CDR1 and CDR2: DFQATT, SNEGSKA (reference sequence). The chain links TRBV20-1 to TRBJ1-5; TRBD1 is a possible D gene (5 bases). The sequence was collected from a human donor in good health, serving as a control. The sequenced material came from sorted CD4+, CD8+, or CD8+CD57+ T cells (not recorded which) from PBMCs. CDR3 protein: CSAWDPSNQPQHF. The DNA of the CDR3 is TGCAGTGCCTGGGACCCTAGCAATCAGCCCCAGCATTTT.